The source of this TCR beta chain is a study of ipilimumab plus nivolumab after autologous stem cell transplantation. The V gene end was trimmed by 3 bases and the J gene end by 3 bases; junction bases not matched to a gene: 10. CDR1 is MNHNS, CDR2 SASEGT, per germline. The CDR3 sequence is 16 residues long. The repertoire was sequenced with immunoSEQ multiplex PCR; TCRdb's copy has only in-frame clones and lacks some. The sample holds some 25,000 clones, about 86% seen once. The sequencing here drew on PBMCs, taken in a trial of ipilimumab plus nivolumab as post-transplant consolidation. The clonotype was recovered from a male donor with diffuse large B-cell lymphoma. The chain joins TRBV6-1 to TRBJ1-1; 7 positions match TRBD1. Written as DNA, the CDR3 is TGTGCCAGCAGTGACTTTAACAGGGGCTGGGACACTGAAGCTTTCTTT. It encodes CASSDFNRGWDTEAFF.